This entry is about one T cell receptor beta chain. What it binds is not known. Cultured CD4+ T-cell DNA underwent Oncomine TCR Beta short-read sequencing. MiXCR, applied by TCRdb to the PCR reads, yields one record per CDR3 protein. The data contain about 17,000 distinct CDR3 sequences, roughly three fifths of them seen just once; the ten biggest clones take up roughly 5%. This entry comes from a study of vaccination and CD4 T cells after COVID-19. Turning to the study itself: The peptides that stimulated the cells were overlapping spike peptides from SARS-CoV-2, HCoV-NL63, HCoV-OC43 and HCoV-229E. Every culture used as a control got a CEFX pool, an HIV-1 Nef pool, or no peptide.

As for treatment: approximately 10-day PBMC culture with coronavirus spike peptide pools or control peptides (ViraFEST assay). This CDR3 comprises 14 residues. Trimming removed 3 bases at V and 9 bases at J, with 15 bases between. Germline-derived CDR1 and CDR2 are LNHDA and SQIVND (reference sequence). The sequenced sample was CD4+ T cells from blood, cultured in vitro, obtained after SARS-CoV-2 vaccination. The gene calls are TRBV19 and TRBJ1-5; maybe TRBD1 (6 bases). The receptor was derived from a human donor who had recovered from COVID-19. Here the CDR3 reads CASSIRGPTSPQHF. CDR3 DNA sequence: TGTGCCAGTAGTATCAGGGGACCAACCTCGCCCCAGCATTTT.